A selection of T cell receptor beta chains follows, all from one sample in a study of radiation and T cells in renal cell carcinoma. The assay was immunoSEQ multiplex PCR, and TCRdb's table has in-frame clones only and misses some. Of 120,000 to 150,000 clones listed, 80% to 90% are singletons. The sample was blood, taken from a patient whose treatment included radiotherapy and nephrectomy. All receptors come from a woman aged 50 to 65 with renal cell carcinoma. Each CDR3 is given with its conserved first and last residue. The D gene is left open where the match is weak. Clone size is stated in some rows and not others, as once, few, many or a class when expanded.

d_gene	v_gene	abundance	j_gene	CDR3aa	CDR3nt
-	TRBV9	-	TRBJ1-1	CASSVGGMDTEAFF	TGTGCCAGCAGCGTTGGGGGTATGGACACTGAAGCTTTCTTT
TRBD1	TRBV5-4	-	TRBJ2-2	CASSPEGARRNTGELFF	TGTGCCAGCAGCCCCGAGGGGGCTCGACGGAACACCGGGGAGCTGTTTTTT
-	TRBV10-1	once	TRBJ2-1	CASSAGTPGPGQFF	TGCGCCAGCAGTGCCGGGACTCCCGGGCCGGGGCAGTTCTTC
-	TRBV4-3	-	TRBJ1-4	CASSQDVNTNEKLFF	TGCGCCAGCAGCCAAGATGTGAATACTAATGAAAAACTGTTTTTT
-	TRBV5-1	-	TRBJ1-5	CASSPGLGLDQPQHF	TGCGCCAGCAGCCCAGGCCTCGGGCTAGATCAGCCCCAGCATTTT
TRBD1	TRBV4-3	-	TRBJ1-2	CASSQEKVRTGSYGYTF	TGCGCCAGCAGCCAAGAAAAAGTCCGGACAGGGAGCTATGGCTACACCTTC
-	TRBV19	-	TRBJ2-7	CASSSRDPSAYEQYF	TGTGCCAGTAGTAGCCGGGACCCCTCAGCCTACGAGCAGTACTTC
-	TRBV29-1	many	TRBJ1-4	CSVRTYGGHSTNEKLFF	TGCAGCGTAAGAACATATGGGGGTCACTCAACTAATGAAAAACTGTTTTTT
TRBD1	TRBV11-2	once	TRBJ2-1	CASRGTGYNEQFF	TGTGCCAGCCGAGGGACAGGCTACAATGAGCAGTTCTTC
TRBD2	TRBV14	-	TRBJ2-7	CASGIAGLYEQYF	TGTGCCAGCGGCATAGCGGGACTCTACGAGCAGTACTTC
-	TRBV6-1	few	TRBJ1-1	CANSRGSTEAFF	TGTGCCAATTCCCGGGGGAGCACTGAAGCTTTCTTT
TRBD1	TRBV10-3	-	TRBJ1-1	CATWDSKGTEAFF	TGTGCCACCTGGGACAGTAAGGGGACTGAAGCTTTCTTT
TRBD2	TRBV23-1	-	TRBJ2-7	CASSQSGGRCNEQYF	TGCGCCAGCAGTCAATCGGGCGGGAGGTGCAACGAGCAGTACTTC
-	TRBV6-5	-	TRBJ1-2	CASSYSRPNYGYTF	TGTGCCAGCAGTTACTCGAGGCCGAACTATGGCTACACCTTC
-	TRBV9	once	TRBJ2-5	CASSKGETQYF	TGTGCCAGCAGTAAGGGGGAGACCCAGTACTTC
-	TRBV11-2	few	TRBJ1-1	CASSSQQGNTEAFF	TGTGCCAGCAGCTCCCAACAGGGGAACACTGAAGCTTTCTTT
TRBD1	TRBV4-3	-	TRBJ1-5	CASSQEPPTGGGNQPQHF	TGCGCCAGCAGCCAAGAACCACCTACAGGGGGCGGGAATCAGCCCCAGCATTTT
-	TRBV5-1	-	TRBJ2-5	CASSLSRSGQETQYF	TGCGCCAGCAGCTTGTCTCGGTCAGGACAAGAGACCCAGTACTTC
-	TRBV6-5	-	TRBJ1-4	CASSYSEGATNEKLFF	TGTGCCAGCAGTTACTCTGAGGGGGCAACTAATGAAAAACTGTTTTTT
-	TRBV7-9	few	TRBJ2-7	CASSQTGLDDEQYF	TGTGCCAGCAGCCAAACAGGGTTGGATGACGAGCAGTACTTC
TRBD1	TRBV28	-	TRBJ1-2	CASLWAGGLSVGYTF	TGTGCCAGCCTCTGGGCAGGGGGCCTGTCTGTGGGCTACACCTTC
-	TRBV10-1	-	TRBJ2-2	CASSESGSGELFF	TGCGCCAGCAGTGAGTCGGGGTCCGGGGAGCTGTTTTTT
-	TRBV27	-	TRBJ2-7	CASSLTGIRFVEQYF	TGTGCCAGCAGTTTAACTGGGATCCGCTTTGTGGAGCAGTACTTC
-	TRBV7-2	-	TRBJ1-3	CASSLAGRGVGNTIYF	TGTGCCAGCAGCTTAGCGGGCAGGGGCGTCGGAAACACCATATATTTT
-	TRBV6-1	-	TRBJ2-5	CASSEVVIQETQYF	TGTGCCAGCAGTGAAGTGGTCATCCAAGAGACCCAGTACTTC
TRBD1	TRBV5-4	few	TRBJ2-2	CASSPGTGVTGELFF	TGTGCCAGCAGCCCAGGGACAGGGGTCACCGGGGAGCTGTTTTTT
-	TRBV18	-	TRBJ2-5	CASSPLLGAKETQYF	TGTGCCAGCTCACCACTTCTGGGGGCGAAGGAAACCCAGTACTTC
-	TRBV4-1	few	TRBJ1-1	CASSQDQGMNTEAFF	TGCGCCAGCAGCCAAGATCAGGGCATGAACACTGAAGCTTTCTTT
-	TRBV5-1	-	TRBJ2-3	CASSVDSHTDTQYF	TGCGCCAGCAGCGTAGACAGCCACACAGATACGCAGTATTTT
-	TRBV6-6	few	TRBJ2-5	CASRRTSGVQETQYF	TGTGCCAGCAGAAGGACATCGGGGGTCCAAGAGACCCAGTACTTC
-	TRBV5-4	-	TRBJ2-3	CASSLDGRGTDTQYF	TGTGCCAGCAGCTTGGACGGCAGGGGCACAGATACGCAGTATTTT
TRBD2	TRBV7-2	-	TRBJ2-1	CASSFLAGSSYNEQFF	TGTGCCAGCAGCTTTCTAGCGGGGAGCTCCTACAATGAGCAGTTCTTC
-	TRBV4-3	-	TRBJ2-3	CASSLAPPDTQYF	TGCGCCAGCAGTCTAGCGCCACCAGATACGCAGTATTTT
TRBD1	TRBV19	-	TRBJ2-1	CASSRGSSYNEQFF	TGTGCCAGTAGCAGGGGGAGCTCCTACAATGAGCAGTTCTTC
TRBD1	TRBV6-6	-	TRBJ1-2	CASSLMTGGRGYTF	TGTGCCAGCAGTTTAATGACAGGGGGAAGGGGCTACACCTTC
-	TRBV7-2	-	TRBJ1-1	CASTLAWADRRGAFF	TGTGCCAGCACCCTTGCTTGGGCGGACCGCCGTGGCGCTTTCTTT
TRBD2	TRBV4-3	-	TRBJ2-5	CASSLRLAGGPGQETQYF	TGCGCCAGCAGCCTACGGCTAGCGGGGGGGCCGGGCCAAGAGACCCAGTACTTC
TRBD2	TRBV7-2	-	TRBJ2-3	CASKAGGTDTQYF	TGTGCCAGCAAGGCGGGGGGGACAGATACGCAGTATTTT
TRBD1	TRBV9	-	TRBJ1-1	CASSVDRGPEAFF	TGTGCCAGCAGCGTAGATAGGGGGCCTGAAGCTTTCTTT
TRBD1	TRBV10-3	once	TRBJ1-2	CAISDRGLAGYTF	TGTGCCATCAGTGACAGGGGGCTAGCTGGCTACACCTTC
TRBD2	TRBV9	-	TRBJ2-5	CASSPTSGRETQYF	TGTGCCAGCAGCCCCACTAGCGGGCGGGAGACCCAGTACTTC
TRBD2	TRBV2	-	TRBJ2-1	CASRALAEPYNEQFF	TGTGCCAGCAGGGCCCTAGCGGAACCTTACAATGAGCAGTTCTTC
-	TRBV20-1	few	TRBJ2-5	CSASPMETQYF	TGCAGTGCTAGCCCAATGGAGACCCAGTACTTC
TRBD1	TRBV10-3	few	TRBJ1-6	CAIGGQSNSPLHF	TGTGCCATCGGGGGACAGTCAAATTCACCCCTCCACTTT
-	TRBV2	-	TRBJ2-1	CASSEGRGHEQFF	TGTGCCAGCAGTGAAGGGAGGGGCCATGAGCAGTTCTTC
-	TRBV15	once	TRBJ2-7	CATSRGADSYEQYF	TGTGCCACCAGCAGAGGGGCGGACTCCTACGAGCAGTACTTC
-	TRBV29-1	-	TRBJ2-3	CSVDGGEAFRSQYF	TGCAGCGTTGATGGCGGGGAGGCCTTTAGGTCGCAGTATTTT